Listed below are T cell receptor beta chains from one sample, sequenced in a study of T cells in Graves' hyperthyroidism and ophthalmopathy. TCRdb used MiXCR to reprocess the multiplex PCR reads, holding one entry per CDR3 protein. The sample lists approximately 500,000 distinct CDR3 sequences, around 46% occurring once. The sample taken for sequencing was peripheral blood or thyroid tissue (not recorded which). These receptors were collected from a woman under 30 with Graves' hyperthyroidism. Each CDR3 is given with its conserved first and last residue. D genes are given only for firm matches. Size tells how often a clone was seen (once, few, many) or the class of an expanded clone, and some rows leave it out.

TRBV2	TRBJ2-4	few	TRBD1	TGTGCCAGCAACCCGGGACAGGGAAACATTCAGTACTTC	CASNPGQGNIQYF
TRBV2	TRBJ2-2	.	.	TGTGCCAGCAGATTGGACAGCGCCGGGGAGCTGTTTTTT	CASRLDSAGELFF
TRBV29-1	TRBJ1-1	once	TRBD1	TGCAGCGTTGTGCCCCTTGGGGACAGGGGCACCCCGAACACTGAAGCTTTCTTT	CSVVPLGDRGTPNTEAFF
TRBV2	TRBJ2-1	few	.	TGTGCCAGCCTTGAGATCGGCCACAATGAGCAGTTCTTC	CASLEIGHNEQFF
TRBV20-1	TRBJ2-5	.	TRBD1	TGCAGTGCTACCAACAGGGGACGTCGGGAGACCCAGTACTTC	CSATNRGRRETQYF
TRBV7-3	TRBJ2-7	.	TRBD2	TGTGCCAGCAGCTTAATCGGGGGGGGGGCTTACAATGAGCAGTACTTC	CASSLIGGGAYNEQYF
TRBV4-1	TRBJ1-2	many	.	TGCGCCAGCAGCCCCCCCCAGGGAAATGTTAACTATGGCTACACCTTC	CASSPPQGNVNYGYTF
TRBV7-9	TRBJ2-7	.	.	TGTGCCAGCAGCTTACCCTACCAGACTAGATTGAACACCGGGGAGCTGTACTTC	CASSLPYQTRLNTGELYF
TRBV19	TRBJ2-6	.	.	TGTGCCAGTAGTATAGTGAGTGGGACCAACGTCCTGACTTTC	CASSIVSGTNVLTF
TRBV27	TRBJ1-5	many	TRBD1	TGTGCCAGCAGCCCACAGGGGAGCAATCAGCCCCAGCATTTT	CASSPQGSNQPQHF
TRBV6-4	TRBJ2-2	.	TRBD2	TGTGCCAGCAGTGACCCCGCGGGAGAAATCGGGGAGCTGTTTTTT	CASSDPAGEIGELFF
TRBV9	TRBJ2-1	.	.	TGTGCCAGCAGCCCCACCATACCCGGGGATGAGCAGTTCTTC	CASSPTIPGDEQFF
TRBV7-8	TRBJ2-5	.	.	TGTGCCAGCAGCTTAAGGGGGGGGTACCAAGAGACCCAGTACTTC	CASSLRGGYQETQYF
TRBV14	TRBJ2-7	.	TRBD1	TGTGCCAGCAGCCACAGACAGGGTGATAGCGAGCAGTACTTC	CASSHRQGDSEQYF
TRBV19	TRBJ1-1	many	.	TGTGCCAGTAGTAGGGCAGGAGGAGCTTTCTTT	CASSRAGGAFF
TRBV2	TRBJ2-7	.	.	TGTGCCAGCAGCTTGGGGGTCGGAGGCTACGAGCAGTACTTC	CASSLGVGGYEQYF
TRBV29-1	TRBJ1-5	.	.	TGCAGTGAAGGGGCGGCAGGTGGGGGTCAGCCCCAGCATTTT	CSEGAAGGGQPQHF
TRBV27	TRBJ2-2	.	.	TGTGCCAGCAGTCGGGCCACCGGGGAGCTGTTTTTT	CASSRATGELFF
TRBV20-1	TRBJ2-7	many	.	TGCAGTGCTTTTCGAGGGGAAGGGGAATCCTACGAGCAGTACTTC	CSAFRGEGESYEQYF
TRBV20-1	TRBJ2-7	many	.	TGCAGTGCCCTAGGATCAGCTAGCTACTACGAGCAGTACTTC	CSALGSASYYEQYF